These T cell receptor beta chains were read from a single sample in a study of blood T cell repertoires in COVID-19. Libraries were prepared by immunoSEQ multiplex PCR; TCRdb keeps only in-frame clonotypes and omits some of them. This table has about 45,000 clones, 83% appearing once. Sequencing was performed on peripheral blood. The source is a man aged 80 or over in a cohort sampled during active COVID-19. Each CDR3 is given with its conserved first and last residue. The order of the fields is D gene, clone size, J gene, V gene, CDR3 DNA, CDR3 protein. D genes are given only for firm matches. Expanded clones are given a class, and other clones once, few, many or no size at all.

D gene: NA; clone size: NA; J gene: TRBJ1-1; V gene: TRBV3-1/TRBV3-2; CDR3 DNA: TGTGCCAGCAGCCCGATAAGTCTACAGAATCTGAACACTGAAGCTTTCTTT; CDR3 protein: CASSPISLQNLNTEAFF
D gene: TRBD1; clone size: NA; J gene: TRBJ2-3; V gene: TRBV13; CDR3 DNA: TGTGCCAGCAGCTCTTTCCGTGGTAGGGGGCGTCGGACAGATACGCAGTATTTT; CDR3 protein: CASSSFRGRGRRTDTQYF
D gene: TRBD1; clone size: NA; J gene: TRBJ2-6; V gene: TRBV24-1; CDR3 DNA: TGTGCCACCAGTGATTCGGACAGGGTGGGGGCCAACGTCCTGACTTTC; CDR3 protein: CATSDSDRVGANVLTF
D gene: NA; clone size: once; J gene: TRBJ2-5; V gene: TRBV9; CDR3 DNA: TGTGCCAGCAGCGTAGGAGGGTTCGGTGAGACCCAGTACTTC; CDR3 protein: CASSVGGFGETQYF
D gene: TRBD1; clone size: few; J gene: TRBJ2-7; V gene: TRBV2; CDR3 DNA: TGTGCCAGCAGTGATACGGGACAGGGGTACGAGCAGTACTTC; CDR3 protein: CASSDTGQGYEQYF
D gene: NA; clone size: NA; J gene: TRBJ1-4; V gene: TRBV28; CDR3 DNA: TGTGCCAGCAGTTCCTCGGAGACTTCAATGGGAAAACTGTTTTTT; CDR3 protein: CASSSSETSMGKLFF
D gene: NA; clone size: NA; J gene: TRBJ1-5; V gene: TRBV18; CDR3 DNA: TGTGCCAGCTCACCAAGTCGGGGCGGGGGCAATCAGCCCCAGCATTTT; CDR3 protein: CASSPSRGGGNQPQHF
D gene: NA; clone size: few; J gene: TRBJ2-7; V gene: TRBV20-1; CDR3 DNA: TGCAGTGCCACGGACTGGGACGAGCAGTACTTC; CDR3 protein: CSATDWDEQYF
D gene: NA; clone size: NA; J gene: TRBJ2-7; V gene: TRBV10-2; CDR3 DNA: TGCGCCAGCAGATGGTCACAGACCTCTTACGAGCAGTACTTC; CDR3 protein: CASRWSQTSYEQYF
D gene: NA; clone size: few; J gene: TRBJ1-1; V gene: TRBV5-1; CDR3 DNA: TGCGCCAGCAGCTTGCTCAGGGGAAACACTGAAGCTTTCTTT; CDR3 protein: CASSLLRGNTEAFF
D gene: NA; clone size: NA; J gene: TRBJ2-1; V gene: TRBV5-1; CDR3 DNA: TGCGCCAGCAGCTTCTGGGGCGACACAACAGGGAATGAGCAGTTCTTC; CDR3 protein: CASSFWGDTTGNEQFF
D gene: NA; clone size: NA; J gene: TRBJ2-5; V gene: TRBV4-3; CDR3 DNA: TGCGCCAGCAGCCAACTGGGGGGAAAGGAGACCCAGTACTTC; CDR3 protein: CASSQLGGKETQYF
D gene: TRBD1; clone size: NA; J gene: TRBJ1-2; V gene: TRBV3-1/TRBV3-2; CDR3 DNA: TGTGCCAGCAGCCCCGCCGGGACAGACTATGGCTACACCTTC; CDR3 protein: CASSPAGTDYGYTF
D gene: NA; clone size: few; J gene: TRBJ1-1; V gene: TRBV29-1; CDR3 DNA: TGCAGCGTTTTAATGGGAGGGACTGAAGCTTTCTTT; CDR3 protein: CSVLMGGTEAFF
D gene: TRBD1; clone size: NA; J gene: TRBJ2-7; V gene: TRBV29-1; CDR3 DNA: TGCAGCGTTGCCCCCCGACAGGGGGCGTACGAGCAGTACTTC; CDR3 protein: CSVAPRQGAYEQYF
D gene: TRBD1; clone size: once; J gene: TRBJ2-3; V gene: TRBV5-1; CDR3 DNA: TGCGCCAGCATCGAGGGACAGGTCACTAGCACAGATACGCAGTATTTT; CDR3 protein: CASIEGQVTSTDTQYF
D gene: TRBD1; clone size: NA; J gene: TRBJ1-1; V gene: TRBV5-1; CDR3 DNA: TGCGCCAGCAGCTTGGGACCGCGACAGGGGCGCCACCTGAACACTGAAGCTTTCTTT; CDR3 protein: CASSLGPRQGRHLNTEAFF
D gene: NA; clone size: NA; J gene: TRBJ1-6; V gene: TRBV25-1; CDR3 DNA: TGTGCCAGCAGTGAGGGGAGAGGAAATTCACCCCTCCACTTT; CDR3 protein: CASSEGRGNSPLHF
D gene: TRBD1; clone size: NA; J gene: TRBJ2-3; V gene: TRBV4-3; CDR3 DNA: TGCGCCAGCAGCCAAGGGGGACAGGGGGCAGATACGCAGTATTTT; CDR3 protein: CASSQGGQGADTQYF
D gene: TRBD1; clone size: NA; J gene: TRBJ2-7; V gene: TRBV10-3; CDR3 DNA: TGTGCCATCGGACAGGGGAAGGCCTACGAGCAGTACTTC; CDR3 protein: CAIGQGKAYEQYF
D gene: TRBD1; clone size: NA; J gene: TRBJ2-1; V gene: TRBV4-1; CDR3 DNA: TGCGCCAGCAGCCGGATAGGGACAGGGGTAGCCCTTAGCTCCTACAATGAGCAGTTCTTC; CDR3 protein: CASSRIGTGVALSSYNEQFF
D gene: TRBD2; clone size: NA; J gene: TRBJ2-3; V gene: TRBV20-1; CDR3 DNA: TGCAGTGCTAGTTTTCTAGCGGGGGGGCGTACAGATACGCAGTATTTT; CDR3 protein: CSASFLAGGRTDTQYF
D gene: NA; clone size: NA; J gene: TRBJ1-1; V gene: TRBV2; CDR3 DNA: TGTGCCAGCAGTGAATTTAGAATGGGGGGGAACACTGAAGCTTTCTTT; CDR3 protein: CASSEFRMGGNTEAFF
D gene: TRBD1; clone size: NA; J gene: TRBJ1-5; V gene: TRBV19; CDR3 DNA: TGTGCCAGTAACTCAGGGGGAGCCGTCCAGCCCCAGCATTTT; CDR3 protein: CASNSGGAVQPQHF
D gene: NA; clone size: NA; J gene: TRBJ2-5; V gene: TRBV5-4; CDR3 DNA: TGTGCCAGCAGCCCCACCTACCCAGCGGGTGGGGAGACCCAGTACTTC; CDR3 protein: CASSPTYPAGGETQYF
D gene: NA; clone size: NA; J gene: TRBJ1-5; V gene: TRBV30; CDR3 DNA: TGTGCCTGGGGCATCGGAGCCACCGATCAGCCCCAGCATTTT; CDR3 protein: CAWGIGATDQPQHF
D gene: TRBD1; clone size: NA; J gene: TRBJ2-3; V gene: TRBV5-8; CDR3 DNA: TGTGCCAGCAGCCCCTGGACAGGGACGGCCACAGATACGCAGTATTTT; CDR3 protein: CASSPWTGTATDTQYF
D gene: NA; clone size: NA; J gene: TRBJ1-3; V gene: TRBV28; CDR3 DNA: TGTGCCAGCAGTTTAGGCCCTTCTCTTCAGTTCGACTCTGGAAACACCATATATTTT; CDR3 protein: CASSLGPSLQFDSGNTIYF
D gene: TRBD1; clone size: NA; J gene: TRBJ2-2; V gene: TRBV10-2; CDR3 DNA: TGCGCCAGCAGGAGGGACAGGGAAAACACCGGGGAGCTGTTTTTT; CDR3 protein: CASRRDRENTGELFF
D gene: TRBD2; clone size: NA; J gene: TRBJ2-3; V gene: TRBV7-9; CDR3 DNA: TGTGCCAGCAGCGGTGGGACTAGCGGGGCAGATACGCAGTATTTT; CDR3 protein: CASSGGTSGADTQYF
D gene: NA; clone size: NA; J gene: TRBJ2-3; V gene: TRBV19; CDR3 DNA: TGTGCCAGTAAGAGTCCCCAGGGGACGCAGTATTTT; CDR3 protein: CASKSPQGTQYF
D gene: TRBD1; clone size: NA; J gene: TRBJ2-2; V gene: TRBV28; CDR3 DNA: TGTGCCACCTTGGACAGGGGGCGTTTTACCGGGGAGCTGTTTTTT; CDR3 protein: CATLDRGRFTGELFF
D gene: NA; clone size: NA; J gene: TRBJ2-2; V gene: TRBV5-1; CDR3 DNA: TGCGCCAGCAGCTTACAGGGACACACCGGGGAGCTGTTTTTT; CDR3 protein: CASSLQGHTGELFF